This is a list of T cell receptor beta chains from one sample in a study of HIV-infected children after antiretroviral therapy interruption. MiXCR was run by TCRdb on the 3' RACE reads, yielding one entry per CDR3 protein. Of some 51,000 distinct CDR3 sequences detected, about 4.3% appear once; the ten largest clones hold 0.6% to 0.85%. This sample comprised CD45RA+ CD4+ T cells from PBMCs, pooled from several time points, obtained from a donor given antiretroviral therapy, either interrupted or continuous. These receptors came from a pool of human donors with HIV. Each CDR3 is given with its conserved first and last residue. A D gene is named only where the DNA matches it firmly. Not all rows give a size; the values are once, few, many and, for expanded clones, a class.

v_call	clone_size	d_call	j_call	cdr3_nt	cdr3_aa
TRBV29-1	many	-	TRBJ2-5	TGCAGCGTTGAGGGGCAGATAGAGACCCAGTACTTC	CSVEGQIETQYF
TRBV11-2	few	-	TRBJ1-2	TGTGCCAGCAGCTTATTTGGAGATAACTATGGCTACACCTTC	CASSLFGDNYGYTF
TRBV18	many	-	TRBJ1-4	TGTGCCAGCTCACCAATTGCGACAGCAACTAATGAAAAACTGTTTTTT	CASSPIATATNEKLFF
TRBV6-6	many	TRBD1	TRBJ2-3	TGTGCCAGCAGTGGATCCGGGACAGGGAATGCAGAAACGCTGTATTTT	CASSGSGTGNAETLYF
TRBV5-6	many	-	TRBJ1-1	TGTGCCAGCAGTTTGCGGGGGCTCACTGAAGCTTTCTTT	CASSLRGLTEAFF
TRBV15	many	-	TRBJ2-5	TGTGCCACCAGCTTAAGGACTGTTCAAGAGACCCAGTACTTC	CATSLRTVQETQYF
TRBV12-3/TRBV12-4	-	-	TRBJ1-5	TGTGCCAGCAGGGGGGGCGGCGGGGGCCCCCAGCCCCAGCATTTT	CASRGGGGGPQPQHF
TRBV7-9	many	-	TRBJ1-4	TGTGCCAGCAGCTTAGCGGGAGGGGTCGGAGAAAAACTGTTTTTT	CASSLAGGVGEKLFF
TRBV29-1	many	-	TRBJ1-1	TGCAGCGTTGTCCGAGTTAACACTGAAGCTTTCTTT	CSVVRVNTEAFF
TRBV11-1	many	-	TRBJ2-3	TGTGCCAGCAGCTTAGCCGTCTCGGTGGATACGCAGTATTTT	CASSLAVSVDTQYF
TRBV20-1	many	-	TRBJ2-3	TGCAGTGCTAGAGTATCGGGGGCCAGGGATACGCAGTATTTT	CSARVSGARDTQYF
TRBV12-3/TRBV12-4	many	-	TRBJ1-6	TGTGCCAGCACCGCTTCAGGAGCAAATTCACCCCTCCACTTT	CASTASGANSPLHF
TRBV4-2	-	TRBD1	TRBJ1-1	TGTGCCAGCAGCCAAGATCACACAGGGGAGGAGACTGAAGCTTTCTTT	CASSQDHTGEETEAFF
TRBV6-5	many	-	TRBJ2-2	TGTGCCAGCAGTTATAGGGAGACCGGGGAGCTGTTTTTT	CASSYRETGELFF
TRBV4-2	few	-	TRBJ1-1	TGTGCCAGCAGCCCCCGGACCGATATGAACACTGAAGCTTTCTTT	CASSPRTDMNTEAFF
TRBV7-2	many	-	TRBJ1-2	TGTGCCAGCAGCTTGGGGTCAGCTAACTATGGCTACACCTTC	CASSLGSANYGYTF
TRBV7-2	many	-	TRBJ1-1	TGTGCCAGCAGCCCCCAGTCTCGGTTGAACACTGAAGCTTTCTTT	CASSPQSRLNTEAFF
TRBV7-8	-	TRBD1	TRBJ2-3	TGTGCCAGCAGCCGTGGGACAGGTACAGATACGCAGTATTTT	CASSRGTGTDTQYF
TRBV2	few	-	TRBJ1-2	TGTGCCAGCAGTGAATATCTATTCCGGGGCTACACCTTC	CASSEYLFRGYTF
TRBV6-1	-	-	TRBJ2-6	TGTGCCAGCAGTCAAGACGGTGGAGGGGCCAACGTCCTGACTTTC	CASSQDGGGANVLTF
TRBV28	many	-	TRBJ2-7	TGTGCCAGCAGTGACTCCCAGGGGGGGAAGTACTTC	CASSDSQGGKYF
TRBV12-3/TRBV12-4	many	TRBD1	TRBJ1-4	TGTGCCAGCACCGCAGGACAGGGGCCTGAAAAACTGTTTTTT	CASTAGQGPEKLFF
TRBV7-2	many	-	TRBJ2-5	TGTGCCAGCAGCCCATCTCAAGAGACCCAGTACTTC	CASSPSQETQYF
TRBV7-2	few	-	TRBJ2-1	TGTGCCAGCAGCGCGATTGGATCTGAGCAGTTCTTC	CASSAIGSEQFF
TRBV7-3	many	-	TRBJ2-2	TGTGCCAGCAGCTTAACAGCCACCGGGGAGCTGTTTTTT	CASSLTATGELFF
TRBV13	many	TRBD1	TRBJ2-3	TGTGCCAGCAGCTCCCGACAGGGGAGCACAGATACGCAGTATTTT	CASSSRQGSTDTQYF
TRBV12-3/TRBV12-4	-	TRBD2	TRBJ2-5	TGTGCCAGCAGCCGACTAGCGAGAGAGACCCAGTACTTC	CASSRLARETQYF
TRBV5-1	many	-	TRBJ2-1	TGCGCCAGCAGCTTGGTAGCAGGGTCAATAGACAATGAGCAGTTCTTC	CASSLVAGSIDNEQFF
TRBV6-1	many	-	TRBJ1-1	TGTGCCAGCATGGGGAGGGCTGAAGCTTTCTTT	CASMGRAEAFF
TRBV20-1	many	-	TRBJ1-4	TGCAGTGCTAACCAAAGAGTTAATGAAAAACTGTTTTTT	CSANQRVNEKLFF
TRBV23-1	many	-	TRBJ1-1	TGCGCCAGCAGCCATGTCCGGGCGATAAAAGCTTTCTTT	CASSHVRAIKAFF
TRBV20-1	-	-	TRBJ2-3	TGCAGTGCTAGAGACCCGTCGCGGGGAGTAGATACGCAGTATTTT	CSARDPSRGVDTQYF
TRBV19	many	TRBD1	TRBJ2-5	TGTGCCAGCAGTATAGAGGACAGGGGAGACACCCAGTACTTT	CASSIEDRGDTQYF
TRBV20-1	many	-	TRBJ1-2	TGCAGTGCTAGTAACAGAAATAACTATGGCTACACCTTC	CSASNRNNYGYTF
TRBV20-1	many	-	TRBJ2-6	TGCAGTGCTAGGGAGGGTTCCGGGGCCAACGTCCTGACTTTC	CSAREGSGANVLTF
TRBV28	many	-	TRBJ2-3	TGTGCCAGCAGCCCGGGTCCCACAGATACGCAGTATTTT	CASSPGPTDTQYF
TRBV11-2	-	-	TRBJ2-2	TGTGCCAGCAGCTTACAGGCCCCGAACACCGGGGAGCTGTTTTTT	CASSLQAPNTGELFF
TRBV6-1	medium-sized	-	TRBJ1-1	TGTGCCAGCAGTGAAAGGGCCACGCAGGGAGCTTTCTTT	CASSERATQGAFF
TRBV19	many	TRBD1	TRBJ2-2	TGTGCCAGTAGGTCGCGGACAGGGTGGGCCGGGGAGCTGTTTTTT	CASRSRTGWAGELFF
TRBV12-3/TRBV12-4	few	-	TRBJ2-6	TGTGCCAGCAATTTCGGGTCTGGGGCCAACGTCCTGACTTTC	CASNFGSGANVLTF
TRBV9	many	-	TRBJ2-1	TGTGCCAGCAGCGTAGGCCCCTTGTCGGACAATGAGCAGTTCTTC	CASSVGPLSDNEQFF
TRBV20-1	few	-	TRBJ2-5	TGCAGTGCGGAATGGGAGGTCGGGGACCAGTACTTC	CSAEWEVGDQYF
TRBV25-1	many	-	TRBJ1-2	TGTGCCAGCAGTGATAAGGGGTCGAGCTATGGCTACACCTTC	CASSDKGSSYGYTF
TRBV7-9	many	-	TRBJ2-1	TGTGCCAGCAGCCTTGGGTCCGGAGGTAGTGAGCAGTTCTTC	CASSLGSGGSEQFF
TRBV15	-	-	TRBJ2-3	TGTGCCACCAGCAGAGGGTGGGGAGATACGCAGTATTTT	CATSRGWGDTQYF
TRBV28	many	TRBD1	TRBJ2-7	TGTGCCAGCAGTCCTGGGGTCGGGACAGGAGGCCACGAGCAGTACTTC	CASSPGVGTGGHEQYF
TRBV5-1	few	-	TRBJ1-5	TGCGCCAGCAGTTCGGAGGGCCAGGGTGGTCAGCCCCAGCATTTT	CASSSEGQGGQPQHF
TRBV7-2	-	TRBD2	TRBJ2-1	TGTGCCAGCAGCCGCACTAGCGGGCCATACAATGAGCAGTTCTTC	CASSRTSGPYNEQFF
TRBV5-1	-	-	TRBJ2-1	TGCGCCAGCAGCTTGGCAGGGGACCTTTACAATGAGCAGTTCTTC	CASSLAGDLYNEQFF
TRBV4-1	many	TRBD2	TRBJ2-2	TGCGCCAGCAGCCATCCGACTAGCGGGGTGTCCCGCACCGGGGAGCTGTTTTTT	CASSHPTSGVSRTGELFF
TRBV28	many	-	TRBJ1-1	TGTGCCAGCAGTCTTCGACGGAACACTGAAGCTTTCTTT	CASSLRRNTEAFF
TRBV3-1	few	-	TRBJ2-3	TGTGCCAGCAGCCAAGTTCCGGGGACCACAGATACGCAGTATTTT	CASSQVPGTTDTQYF
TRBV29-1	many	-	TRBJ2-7	TGCAGCGTTGAGGGGGTAGGATACGAGCAGTACTTC	CSVEGVGYEQYF
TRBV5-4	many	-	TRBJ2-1	TGTGCCAGCAGCCTGGAGGGGGGGGCCTCCTACAATGAGCAGTTCTTC	CASSLEGGASYNEQFF
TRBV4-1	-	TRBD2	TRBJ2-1	TGCGCCAGCAGCCAAGGAGGGAGCGGGGGGGCCCTCTCCTACAATGAGCAGTTCTTC	CASSQGGSGGALSYNEQFF
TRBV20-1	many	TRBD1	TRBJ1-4	TGCAGTGCCGATGAACAGGGGGATCAGGAAAAACTGTTTTTT	CSADEQGDQEKLFF
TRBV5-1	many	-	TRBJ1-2	TGCGCCAGCAGCTCCGAAGCTTCGTGGGATGGCTACACCTTC	CASSSEASWDGYTF
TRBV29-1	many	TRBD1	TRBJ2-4	TGCAGCTTCCGGGGACAGAAAAACATTCAGTACTTC	CSFRGQKNIQYF
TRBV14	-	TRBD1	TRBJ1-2	TGTGCCAGCAGCCAAGATCTTGGGACAGGGACTAACTATGGCTACACCTTC	CASSQDLGTGTNYGYTF